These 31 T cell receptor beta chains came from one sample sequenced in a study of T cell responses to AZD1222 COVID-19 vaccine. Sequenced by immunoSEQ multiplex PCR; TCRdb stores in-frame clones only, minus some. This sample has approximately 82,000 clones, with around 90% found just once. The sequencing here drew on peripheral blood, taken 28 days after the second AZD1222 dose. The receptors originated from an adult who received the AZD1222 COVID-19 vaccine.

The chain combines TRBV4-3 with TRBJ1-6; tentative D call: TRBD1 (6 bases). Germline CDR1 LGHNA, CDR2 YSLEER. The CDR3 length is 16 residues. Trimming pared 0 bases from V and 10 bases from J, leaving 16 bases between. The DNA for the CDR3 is TGCGCCAGCAGCCAAGATCCGGCAAGGGGGTACTCACCCCTCCACTTT. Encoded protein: CASSQDPARGYSPLHF.

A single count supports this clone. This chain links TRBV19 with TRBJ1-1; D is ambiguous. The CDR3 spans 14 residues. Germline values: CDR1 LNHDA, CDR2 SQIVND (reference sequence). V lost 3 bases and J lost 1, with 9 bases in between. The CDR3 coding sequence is TGTGCCAGTAGTATGCACAGACAGAACACTGAAGCTTTCTTT. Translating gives CASSMHRQNTEAFF. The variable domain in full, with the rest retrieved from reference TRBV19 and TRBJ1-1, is DGGITQSPKYLFRKEGQNVTLSCEQNLNHDAMYWYRQDPGQGLRLIYYSQIVNDFQKGDIAEGYSVSREKKESFPLTVTSAQKNPTAFYLCASSMHRQNTEAFFGQGTRLTVV.

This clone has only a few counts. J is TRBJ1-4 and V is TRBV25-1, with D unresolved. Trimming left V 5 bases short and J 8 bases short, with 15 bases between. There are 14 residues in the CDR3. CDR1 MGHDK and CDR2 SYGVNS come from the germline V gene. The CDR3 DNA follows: TGTGCCAGCAGTAGTTTTTTAGACGACGAAAAACTGTTTTTT. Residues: CASSSFLDDEKLFF.

CDR3 in amino acids: CATSLQWTANYGYGYTF. The CDR3 DNA follows: TGTGCCACCAGTCTTCAGTGGACCGCTAATTACGGCTATGGCTACACCTTC. The chain employs TRBV24-1 and TRBJ1-2; D unclear. Trimming stripped 6 bases from V and 4 bases from J, with 23 bases between. Germline loops: CDR1 KGHDR, CDR2 SFDVKD. The CDR3 length is 17 residues.

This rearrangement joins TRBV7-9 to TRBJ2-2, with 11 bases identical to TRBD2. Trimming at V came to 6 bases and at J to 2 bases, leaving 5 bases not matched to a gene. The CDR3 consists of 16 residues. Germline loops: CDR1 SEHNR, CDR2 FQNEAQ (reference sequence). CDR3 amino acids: CASSSTSGVNTGELFF. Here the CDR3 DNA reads TGTGCCAGCAGTTCGACTAGCGGGGTTAACACCGGGGAGCTGTTTTTT.

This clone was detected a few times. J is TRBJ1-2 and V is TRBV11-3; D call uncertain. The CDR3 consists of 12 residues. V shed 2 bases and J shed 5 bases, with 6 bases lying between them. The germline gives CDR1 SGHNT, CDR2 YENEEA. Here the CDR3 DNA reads TGTGCCAGCAGCTTACTCTCGTATGGCTACACCTTC. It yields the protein CASSLLSYGYTF.

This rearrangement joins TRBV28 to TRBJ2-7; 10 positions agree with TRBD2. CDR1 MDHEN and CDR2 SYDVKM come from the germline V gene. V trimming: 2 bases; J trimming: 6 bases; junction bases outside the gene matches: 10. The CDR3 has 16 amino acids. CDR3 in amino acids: CASSLNSGLASAEQYF. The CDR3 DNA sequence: TGTGCCAGCAGTTTAAATTCGGGACTAGCGTCTGCCGAGCAGTACTTC.

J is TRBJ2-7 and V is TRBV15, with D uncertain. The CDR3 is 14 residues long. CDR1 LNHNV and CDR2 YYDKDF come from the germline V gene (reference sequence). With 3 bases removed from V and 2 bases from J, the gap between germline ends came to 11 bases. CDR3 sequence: CATSSRGPTYEQYF. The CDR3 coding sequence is TGTGCCACCAGCAGCCGCGGACCTACCTACGAGCAGTACTTC.

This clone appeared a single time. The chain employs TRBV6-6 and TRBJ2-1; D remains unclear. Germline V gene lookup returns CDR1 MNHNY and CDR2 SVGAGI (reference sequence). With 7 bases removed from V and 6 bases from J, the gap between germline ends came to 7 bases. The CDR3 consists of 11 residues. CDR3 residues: CASTHLNEQFF. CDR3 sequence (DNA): TGTGCCAGCACCCATCTCAATGAGCAGTTCTTC.

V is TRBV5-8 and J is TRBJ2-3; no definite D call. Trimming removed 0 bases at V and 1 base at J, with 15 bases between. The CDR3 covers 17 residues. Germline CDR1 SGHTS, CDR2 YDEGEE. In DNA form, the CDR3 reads TGTGCCAGCAGCTTGGATCAAAGGGTTCTGGGCACAGATACGCAGTATTTT. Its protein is CASSLDQRVLGTDTQYF.

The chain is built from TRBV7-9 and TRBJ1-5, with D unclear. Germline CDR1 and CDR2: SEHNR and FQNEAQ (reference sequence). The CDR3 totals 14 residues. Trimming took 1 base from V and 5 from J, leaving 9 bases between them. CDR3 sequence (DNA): TGTGCCAGCAGCTTAGGAGGGTGGGATCAGCCCCAGCATTTT. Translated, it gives CASSLGGWDQPQHF. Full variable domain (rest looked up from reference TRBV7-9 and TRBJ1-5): DTGVSQNPRHKITKRGQNVTFRCDPISEHNRLYWYRQTLGQGPEFLTYFQNEAQLEKSRLLSDRFSAERPKGSFSTLEIQRTEQGDSAMYLCASSLGGWDQPQHFGDGTRLSIL.

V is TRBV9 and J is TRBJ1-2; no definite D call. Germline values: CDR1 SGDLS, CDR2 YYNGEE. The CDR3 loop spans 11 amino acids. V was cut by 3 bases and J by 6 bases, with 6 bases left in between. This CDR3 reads CASSATDGYTF. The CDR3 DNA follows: TGTGCCAGCAGCGCCACGGATGGCTACACCTTC.

The CDR3 region is CAWNPQGVGNSPLHF. As DNA, the CDR3 is TGTGCCTGGAATCCACAGGGGGTAGGTAATTCACCCCTCCACTTT. V gene TRBV30 combines with J gene TRBJ1-6; 8 bases align to TRBD1. J lost 6 bases, V lost 4 bases, and 8 bases had no gene match. This CDR3 is 15 amino acids long. The germline CDR1 and CDR2 sequences are GTSNPN and SVGIG (reference sequence).

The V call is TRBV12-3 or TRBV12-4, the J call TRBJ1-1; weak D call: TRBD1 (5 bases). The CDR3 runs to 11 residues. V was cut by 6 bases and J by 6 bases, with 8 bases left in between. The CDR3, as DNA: TGTGCCAGCAGCTGGGGGGCTGAAGCTTTCTTT. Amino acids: CASSWGAEAFF.

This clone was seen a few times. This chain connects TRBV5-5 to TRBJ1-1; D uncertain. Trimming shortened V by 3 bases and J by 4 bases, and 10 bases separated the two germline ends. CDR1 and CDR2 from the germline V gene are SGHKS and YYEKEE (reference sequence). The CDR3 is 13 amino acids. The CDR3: CASSSGFGTEAFF. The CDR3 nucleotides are TGTGCCAGCAGCTCGGGATTCGGCACTGAAGCTTTCTTT. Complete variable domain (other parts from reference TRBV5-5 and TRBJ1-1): DAGVTQSPTHLIKTRGQQVTLRCSPISGHKSVSWYQQVLGQGPQFIFQYYEKEERGRGNFPDRFSARQFPNYSSELNVNALLLGDSALYLCASSSGFGTEAFFGQGTRLTVV.

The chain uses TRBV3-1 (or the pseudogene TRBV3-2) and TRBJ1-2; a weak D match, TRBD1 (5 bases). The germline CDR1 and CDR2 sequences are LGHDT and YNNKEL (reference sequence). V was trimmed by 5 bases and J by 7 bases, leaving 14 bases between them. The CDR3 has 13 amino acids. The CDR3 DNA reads TGTGCCAGCAGCTCAGGGAGCGGGAGTGGCTACACCTTC. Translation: CASSSGSGSGYTF.

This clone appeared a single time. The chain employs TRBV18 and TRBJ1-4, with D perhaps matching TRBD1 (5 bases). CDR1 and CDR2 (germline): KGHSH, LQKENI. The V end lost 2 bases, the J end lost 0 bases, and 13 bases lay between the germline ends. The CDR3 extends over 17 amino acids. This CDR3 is CASSPSRAPTTNEKLFF. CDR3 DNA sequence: TGTGCCAGCTCACCAAGCAGGGCTCCCACAACTAATGAAAAACTGTTTTTT.

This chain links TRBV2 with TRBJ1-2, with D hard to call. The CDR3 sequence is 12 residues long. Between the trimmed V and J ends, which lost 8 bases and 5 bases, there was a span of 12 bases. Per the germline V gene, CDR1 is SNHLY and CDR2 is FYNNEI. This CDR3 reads CASFLPFYGYTF. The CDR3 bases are TGTGCCAGCTTTCTACCTTTTTATGGCTACACCTTC.

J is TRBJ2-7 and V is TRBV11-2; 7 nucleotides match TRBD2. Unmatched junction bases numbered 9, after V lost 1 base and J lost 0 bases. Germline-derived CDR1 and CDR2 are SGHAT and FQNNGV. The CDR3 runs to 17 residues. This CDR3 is CASSLAFRRGTSYEQYF. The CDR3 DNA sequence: TGTGCCAGCAGCTTAGCTTTCCGGCGGGGGACCTCCTACGAGCAGTACTTC.

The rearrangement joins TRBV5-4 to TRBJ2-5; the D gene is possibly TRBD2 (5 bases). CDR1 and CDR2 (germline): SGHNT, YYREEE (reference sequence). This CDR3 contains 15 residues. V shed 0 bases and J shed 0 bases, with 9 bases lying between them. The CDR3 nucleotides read TGTGCCAGCAGCTTGGAATCGGGGTACCAAGAGACCCAGTACTTC. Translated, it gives CASSLESGYQETQYF.

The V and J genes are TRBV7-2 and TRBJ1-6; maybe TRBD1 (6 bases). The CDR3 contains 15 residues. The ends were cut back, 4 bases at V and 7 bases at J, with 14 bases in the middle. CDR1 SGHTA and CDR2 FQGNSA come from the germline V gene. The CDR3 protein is CASSSGTPKNSPLHF. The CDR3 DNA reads TGTGCCAGCAGCTCCGGGACACCCAAAAATTCACCCCTCCACTTT.

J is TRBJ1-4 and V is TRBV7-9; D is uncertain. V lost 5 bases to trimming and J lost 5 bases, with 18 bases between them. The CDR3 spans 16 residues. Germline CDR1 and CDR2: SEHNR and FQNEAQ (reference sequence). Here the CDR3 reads CASSPPGRRLNEKLFF. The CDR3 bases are TGTGCCAGCAGCCCCCCCGGGCGGCGTCTGAATGAAAAACTGTTTTTT.

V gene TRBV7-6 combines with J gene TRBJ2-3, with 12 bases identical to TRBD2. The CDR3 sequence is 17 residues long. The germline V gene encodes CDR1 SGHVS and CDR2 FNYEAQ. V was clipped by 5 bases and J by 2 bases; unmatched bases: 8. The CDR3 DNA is TGTGCCAGCAGCGCCCTTCGACTAGCGGGGGTCACAGATACGCAGTATTTT. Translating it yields CASSALRLAGVTDTQYF.

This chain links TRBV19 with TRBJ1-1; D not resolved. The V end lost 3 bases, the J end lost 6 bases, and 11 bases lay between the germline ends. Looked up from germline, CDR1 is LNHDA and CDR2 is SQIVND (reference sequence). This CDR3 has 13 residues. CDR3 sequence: CASSIPSVSEAFF. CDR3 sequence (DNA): TGTGCCAGTAGTATCCCCAGCGTCTCTGAAGCTTTCTTT.

The CDR3 DNA reads TGTGCCAGCAGTCGTACAGTAGCCAAAAACATTCAGTACTTC. Its translation is CASSRTVAKNIQYF. The V gene is TRBV2, the J gene TRBJ2-4; no clear D gene. The CDR3 is 14 amino acids. V was trimmed by 5 bases and J by 0 bases, leaving 8 bases between them. CDR1 and CDR2 (germline): SNHLY, FYNNEI.

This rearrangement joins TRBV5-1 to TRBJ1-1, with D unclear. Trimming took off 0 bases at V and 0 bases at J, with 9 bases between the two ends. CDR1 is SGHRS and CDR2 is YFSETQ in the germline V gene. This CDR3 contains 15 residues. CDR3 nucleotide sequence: TGCGCCAGCAGCTTGGATGGGGTCATGAACACTGAAGCTTTCTTT. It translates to CASSLDGVMNTEAFF.

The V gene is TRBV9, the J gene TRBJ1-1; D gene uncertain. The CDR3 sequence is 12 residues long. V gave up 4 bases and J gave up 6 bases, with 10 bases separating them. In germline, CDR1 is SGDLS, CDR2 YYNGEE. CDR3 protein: CASSTGYAEAFF. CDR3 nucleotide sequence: TGTGCCAGCAGCACGGGCTACGCTGAAGCTTTCTTT. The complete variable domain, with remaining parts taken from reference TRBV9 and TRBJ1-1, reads DSGVTQTPKHLITATGQRVTLRCSPRSGDLSVYWYQQSLDQGLQFLIQYYNGEERAKGNILERFSAQQFPDLHSELNLSSLELGDSALYFCASSTGYAEAFFGQGTRLTVV.

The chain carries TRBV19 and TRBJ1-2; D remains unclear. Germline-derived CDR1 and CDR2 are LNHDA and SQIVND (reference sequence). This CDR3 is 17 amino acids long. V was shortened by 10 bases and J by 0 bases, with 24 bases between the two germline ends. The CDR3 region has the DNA TGTGCCACCGCCCGTGACGTGGGTTTCACGTCTAACTATGGCTACACCTTC. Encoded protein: CATARDVGFTSNYGYTF.

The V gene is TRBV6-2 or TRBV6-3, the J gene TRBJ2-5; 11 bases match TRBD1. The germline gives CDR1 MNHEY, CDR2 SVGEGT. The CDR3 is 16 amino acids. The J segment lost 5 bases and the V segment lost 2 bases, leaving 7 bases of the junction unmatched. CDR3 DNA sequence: TGTGCCAGCAGTTACGCGGGACAGGGGGTAAGGGAGACCCAGTACTTC. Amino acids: CASSYAGQGVRETQYF.

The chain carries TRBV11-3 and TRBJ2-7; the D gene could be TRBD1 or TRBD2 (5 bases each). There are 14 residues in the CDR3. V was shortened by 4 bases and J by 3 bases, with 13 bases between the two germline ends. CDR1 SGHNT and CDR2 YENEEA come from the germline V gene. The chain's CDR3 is CASSSLRGGYEQYF. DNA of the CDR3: TGTGCCAGCAGCTCCCTCCGTGGGGGCTACGAGCAGTACTTC.

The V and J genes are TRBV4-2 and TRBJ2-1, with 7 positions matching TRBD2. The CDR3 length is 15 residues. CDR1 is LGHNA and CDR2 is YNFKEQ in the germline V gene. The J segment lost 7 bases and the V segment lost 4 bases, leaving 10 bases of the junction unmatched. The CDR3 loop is CASSPRGLDENEQFF. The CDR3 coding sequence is TGTGCCAGCAGCCCGCGCGGACTAGACGAGAATGAGCAGTTCTTC.